The 20 T cell receptor beta chains below come from one sample, sequenced in a study of cytomegalovirus exposure and HLA in healthy donors. The PCR used 60 Vbeta and 13 Jbeta primers. Sequencing used immunoSEQ multiplex PCR; TCRdb keeps in-frame clones, though not all of them. This sample's table has 100,000 to 150,000 clones. The sequenced sample consisted of PBMCs. The source of these receptors is a woman in her thirties or forties in good health and CMV-seropositive.

The rearrangement joins TRBV5-1 to TRBJ2-3; 7 bases match TRBD2. From germline, CDR1 is SGHRS and CDR2 YFSETQ. V shed 1 base and J 0 bases; nucleotides not matched to a gene: 5. This CDR3 comprises 16 residues. The chain's CDR3 is CASSLLGSGSTDTQYF. CDR3 in DNA: TGCGCCAGCAGCTTGTTAGGTAGCGGGAGCACAGATACGCAGTATTTT.

This chain joins TRBV19 and TRBJ1-2; D uncertain. Trimming removed 0 bases at V and 11 bases at J, with 16 bases between. Germline CDR1 LNHDA, CDR2 SQIVND (reference sequence). This CDR3 is 14 amino acids long. The CDR3 spells CASSIDRWEYRYTF. DNA for the CDR3: TGTGCCAGTAGTATAGATCGTTGGGAGTATCGATACACCTTC.

V is TRBV30 and J is TRBJ1-1; D is possibly TRBD1 (5 bases). V lost 5 bases and J 0 bases, leaving 16 bases between the germline ends. This CDR3 has 15 residues. CDR1 is GTSNPN, CDR2 SVGIG, per germline (reference sequence). The CDR3 is CAWVHPGTLNTEAFF. The CDR3 DNA follows: TGTGCCTGGGTTCACCCCGGGACTCTGAACACTGAAGCTTTCTTT.

The chain employs TRBV6-1 and TRBJ1-1, with 9 bases lining up with TRBD1. The length of the CDR3 is 13 residues. Germline CDR1 and CDR2: MNHNS and SASEGT. The CDR3 here is CATQGALNTEAFF. The CDR3 region has the DNA TGTGCTACACAGGGGGCTCTGAACACTGAAGCTTTCTTT.

The chain has TRBV30 and TRBJ2-3; a possible D gene is TRBD1 (6 bases). Germline V CDR1 and CDR2: GTSNPN, SVGIG (reference sequence). V was shortened by 1 base and J by 1 base, with 15 bases between the two germline ends. The CDR3 length is 16 residues. Here the CDR3 DNA reads TGTGCCTGGAGTGCCCTGACAGGAAGCGGCACAGATACGCAGTATTTT. It codes for CAWSALTGSGTDTQYF.

The V and J genes are TRBV5-4 and TRBJ2-7, with D tentatively TRBD2 (6 bases). Per germline, CDR1 SGHNT and CDR2 YYREEE (reference sequence). The V and J ends lost 0 bases and 5 bases respectively, with 15 bases between them. The CDR3 spans 15 residues. The CDR3 loop reads CASSLDRPSAHEQYF. DNA for the CDR3: TGTGCCAGCAGCTTGGATAGGCCTAGCGCCCACGAGCAGTACTTC.

The V call is TRBV30, the J call TRBJ2-3; TRBD2 agrees at 11 bases. The CDR3 is 17 amino acids. CDR1 is GTSNPN, CDR2 SVGIG, per germline (reference sequence). Trimming cost V 1 base and J 4 bases; bases outside gene matches: 10. Here the CDR3 reads CAWSEMTSGIFADTQYF. The CDR3, as DNA: TGTGCCTGGAGTGAAATGACTAGCGGGATATTCGCAGATACGCAGTATTTT.

V gene TRBV7-3 combines with J gene TRBJ2-3; 8 nucleotides align to TRBD1. CDR3 size: 15 residues. Per the germline V gene, CDR1 is SGHTA and CDR2 is FQGTGA. The V gene end was trimmed by 3 bases and the J gene end by 2 bases; junction bases not matched to a gene: 4. The CDR3 is CASSFGQGPTDTQYF. The DNA for the CDR3 is TGTGCCAGCAGCTTCGGACAGGGCCCCACAGATACGCAGTATTTT.

The V call is TRBV18, the J call TRBJ1-2; TRBD1 might be the D (6 bases). Germline V gene lookup returns CDR1 KGHSH and CDR2 LQKENI. V was cut by 2 bases and J by 3 bases, with 16 bases left in between. The CDR3 sequence is 16 residues long. The CDR3 region is CASSPANREPYYGYTF. The CDR3, as DNA: TGTGCCAGCTCACCAGCGAACAGGGAGCCATACTATGGCTACACCTTC.

The CDR3 protein is CASSANPGQGSGEQFF. In DNA, the CDR3 is TGTGCCAGCAGCGCGAATCCGGGACAGGGTTCTGGGGAGCAGTTCTTC. The chain recombines TRBV5-4 with TRBJ2-1; TRBD1 matches at 9 bases. The CDR3 has 16 residues. Germline CDR1 and CDR2: SGHNT and YYREEE (reference sequence). V lost 4 bases to trimming and J lost 10 bases; unmatched junction nucleotides: 15.

The chain combines TRBV19 with TRBJ2-7; TRBD2 matches at 12 bases. V shed 9 bases, J shed 4 bases, and the junction held 4 bases outside the gene matches. Germline V gives CDR1 LNHDA, CDR2 SQIVND (reference sequence). The CDR3 runs 13 residues. The DNA for the CDR3 is TGTGCCAGCTCCGGACTAGCGGGGTACGAGCAGTACTTC. Protein: CASSGLAGYEQYF.

The J gene is TRBJ1-2, the V gene TRBV11-2; D not resolved. Per germline, CDR1 SGHAT and CDR2 FQNNGV. The CDR3 totals 12 residues. V lost 0 bases, J lost 6 bases, and 5 bases lay in between. The CDR3 nucleotides read TGTGCCAGCAGCTTAGAGGGCCATGGCTACACCTTC. It codes for CASSLEGHGYTF.

The chain joins TRBV5-1 to TRBJ1-5, with 9 bases aligning to TRBD1. Losses at the gene ends were 4 bases for V and 5 bases for J; bases not matched to a gene: 1. Germline loops: CDR1 SGHRS, CDR2 YFSETQ. The CDR3 is 13 amino acids. In DNA, the CDR3 is TGCGCCAGCAGCACAGGGGGCGATCAGCCCCAGCATTTT. It translates to CASSTGGDQPQHF.

The chain uses TRBV29-1 and TRBJ2-2; 8 bases are a match to TRBD2. Trimming at V came to 5 bases and at J to 1 base, leaving 6 bases not matched to a gene. The CDR3 has 15 residues. The germline CDR1 and CDR2 sequences are SQVTM and ANQGSEA. The CDR3 nucleotides read TGCAGCGTTAGAACTAGCGGTCAGAACACCGGGGAGCTGTTTTTT. Protein: CSVRTSGQNTGELFF.

Note on this clone: One end of the junction fails to match germline, which may point to a read error. In the same sample, other DNA sequences code for this CDR3. The rearrangement links TRBV27 to TRBJ2-3; TRBD2 is a possible D gene (6 bases). The CDR3 length is 12 residues. CDR1 MNHEY and CDR2 SMNVEV come from the germline V gene (reference sequence). CDR3 in DNA: TGTGCTAGCAGTGGGGGGACAGATACGCAGTATTTT. Protein sequence: CASSGGTDTQYF.

The J gene is TRBJ1-5, the V gene TRBV19; 7 positions agree with TRBD1. This CDR3 is built from 14 residues. V dropped 5 bases and J dropped 1; count of bases not matched to a gene: 2. Germline CDR1 reads LNHDA; CDR2 reads SQIVND (reference sequence). The CDR3 spells CASSGTVSNQPQHF. The CDR3 nucleotides are TGTGCCAGTAGTGGGACAGTGAGCAATCAGCCCCAGCATTTT.

V and J are TRBV2 and TRBJ2-7, with 7 bases lining up with TRBD1. The CDR3 has 11 amino acids. CDR1 and CDR2 (germline): SNHLY, FYNNEI. V shed 7 bases, J shed 4 bases, and the junction held 1 base outside the gene matches. Written as DNA, the CDR3 is TGTGCCAGCAAGGGGGCGTACGAGCAGTACTTC. It translates to CASKGAYEQYF.

The V and J genes are TRBV9 and TRBJ2-3, with a possible D match to TRBD2 (8 bases). Trimming removed 4 bases at V and 2 bases at J, with 14 bases between. Germline CDR1 and CDR2: SGDLS and YYNGEE. The length of the CDR3 is 15 residues. The CDR3 loop reads CASSREGANTDTQYF. DNA of the CDR3: TGTGCCAGCAGCCGGGAGGGGGCGAACACAGATACGCAGTATTTT.

V usage is TRBV7-2 and J usage is TRBJ2-1, with 8 bases identical to TRBD2. Germline CDR1 SGHTA, CDR2 FQGNSA. This CDR3 has 14 amino acids. With V trimmed by 7 bases and J by 3 bases, 5 bases remained unmatched. For the CDR3, the DNA is TGTGCCAGCATTATCCTAGCGGGCTACAATGAGCAGTTCTTC. As protein: CASIILAGYNEQFF.

CDR3 nucleotides: TGTGCCTGGAGTGTAGCAGGGGGCAACTATGGCTACACCTTC. It codes for CAWSVAGGNYGYTF. This chain uses TRBV30 with TRBJ1-2; 8 nucleotides agree with TRBD1. CDR1 is GTSNPN and CDR2 is SVGIG in the germline V gene (reference sequence). The CDR3 totals 14 residues. With V trimmed by 0 bases and J by 2 bases, 2 bases remained unmatched.